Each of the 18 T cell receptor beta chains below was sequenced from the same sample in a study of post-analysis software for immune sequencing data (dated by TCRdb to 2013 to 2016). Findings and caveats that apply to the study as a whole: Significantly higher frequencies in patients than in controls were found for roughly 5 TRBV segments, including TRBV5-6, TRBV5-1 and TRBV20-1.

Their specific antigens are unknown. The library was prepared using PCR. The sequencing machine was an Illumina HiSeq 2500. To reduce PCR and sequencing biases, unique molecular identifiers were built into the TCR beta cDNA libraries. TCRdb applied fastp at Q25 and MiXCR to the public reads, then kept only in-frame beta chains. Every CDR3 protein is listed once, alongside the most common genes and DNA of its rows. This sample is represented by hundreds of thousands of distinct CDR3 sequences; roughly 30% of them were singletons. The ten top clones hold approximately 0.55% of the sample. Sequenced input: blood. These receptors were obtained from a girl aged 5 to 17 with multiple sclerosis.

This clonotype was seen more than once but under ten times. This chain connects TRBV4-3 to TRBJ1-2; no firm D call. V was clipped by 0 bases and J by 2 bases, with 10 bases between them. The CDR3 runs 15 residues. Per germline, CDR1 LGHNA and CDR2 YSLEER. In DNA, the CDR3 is TGCGCCAGCAGCCAAGAACTGGCCAGAAACTATGGCTACACCTTC. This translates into CASSQELARNYGYTF.

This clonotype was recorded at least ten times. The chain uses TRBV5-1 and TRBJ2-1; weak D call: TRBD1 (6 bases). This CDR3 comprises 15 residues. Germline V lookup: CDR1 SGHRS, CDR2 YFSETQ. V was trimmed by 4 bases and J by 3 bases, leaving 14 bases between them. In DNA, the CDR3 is TGCGCCAGCAGCGGGCCAACAGGGTACTACAATGAGCAGTTCTTC. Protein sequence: CASSGPTGYYNEQFF.

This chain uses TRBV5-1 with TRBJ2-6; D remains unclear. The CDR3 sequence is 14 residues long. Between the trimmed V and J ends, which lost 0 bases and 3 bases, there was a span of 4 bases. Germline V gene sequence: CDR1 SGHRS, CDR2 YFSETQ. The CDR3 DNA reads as TGCGCCAGCAGCTTGGAGGGTGGGGCCAACGTCCTGACTTTC. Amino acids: CASSLEGGANVLTF. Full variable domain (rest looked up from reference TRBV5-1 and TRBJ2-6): KAGVTQTPRYLIKTRGQQVTLSCSPISGHRSVSWYQQTPGQGLQFLFEYFSETQRNKGNFPGRFSGRQFSNSRSEMNVSTLELGDSALYLCASSLEGGANVLTFGAGSRLTVL.

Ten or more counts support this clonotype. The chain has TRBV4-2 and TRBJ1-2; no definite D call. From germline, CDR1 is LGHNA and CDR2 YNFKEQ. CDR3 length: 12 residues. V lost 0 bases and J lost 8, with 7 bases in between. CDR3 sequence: CASSQERAGYTF. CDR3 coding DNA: TGTGCCAGCAGCCAAGAGAGGGCCGGCTACACCTTC.

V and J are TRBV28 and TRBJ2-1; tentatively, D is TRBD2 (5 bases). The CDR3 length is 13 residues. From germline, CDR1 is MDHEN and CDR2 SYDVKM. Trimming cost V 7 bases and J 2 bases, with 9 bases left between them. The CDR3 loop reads CASMASPYNEQFF. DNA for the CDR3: TGTGCCAGCATGGCTAGCCCCTACAATGAGCAGTTCTTC.

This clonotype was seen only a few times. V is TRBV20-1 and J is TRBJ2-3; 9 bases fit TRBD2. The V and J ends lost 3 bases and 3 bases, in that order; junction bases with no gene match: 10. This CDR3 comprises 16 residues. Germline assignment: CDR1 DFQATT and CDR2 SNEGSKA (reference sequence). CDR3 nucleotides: TGCAGTGCTAGCGTACTAGCGGGCGTACTTACAGATACGCAGTATTTT. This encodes CSASVLAGVLTDTQYF.

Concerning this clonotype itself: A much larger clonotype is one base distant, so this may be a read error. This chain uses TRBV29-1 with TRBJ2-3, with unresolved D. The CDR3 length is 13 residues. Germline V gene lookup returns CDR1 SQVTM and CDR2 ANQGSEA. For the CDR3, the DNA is TGCCGCGTTCAAAGCGCCTCCACAGATACGCAGTATTTT. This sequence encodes CRVQSASTDTQYF.

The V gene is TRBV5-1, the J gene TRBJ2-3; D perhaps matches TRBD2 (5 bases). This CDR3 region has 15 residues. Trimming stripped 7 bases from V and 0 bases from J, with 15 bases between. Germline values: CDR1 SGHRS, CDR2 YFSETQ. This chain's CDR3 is CASALGPGSTDTQYF. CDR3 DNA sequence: TGCGCCAGCGCCCTAGGTCCGGGGAGCACAGATACGCAGTATTTT.

CDR3 coding DNA: TGTGCCAGCAGCGTCACATTAATGAACACTGAAGCTTTCTTT. It translates to CASSVTLMNTEAFF. The V gene is TRBV7-9, the J gene TRBJ1-1; D remains ambiguous. Germline values: CDR1 SEHNR, CDR2 FQNEAQ (reference sequence). V shed 5 bases and J shed 0 bases, with 10 bases lying between them. The CDR3 extends over 14 amino acids.

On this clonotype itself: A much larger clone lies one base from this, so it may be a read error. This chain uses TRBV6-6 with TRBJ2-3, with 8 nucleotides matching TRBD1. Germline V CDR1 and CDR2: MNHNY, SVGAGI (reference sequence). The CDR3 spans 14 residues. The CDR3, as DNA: TGTGCCAGCATAAGACAGGGGAGCACAGATGCGCAGTATTTT. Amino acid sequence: CASIRQGSTDAQYF.

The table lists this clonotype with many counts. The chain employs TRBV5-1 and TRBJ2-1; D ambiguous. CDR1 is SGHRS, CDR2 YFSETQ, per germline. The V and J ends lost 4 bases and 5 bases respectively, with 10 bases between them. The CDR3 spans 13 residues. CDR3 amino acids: CASSPRTNNEQFF. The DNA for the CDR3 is TGCGCCAGCAGCCCCCGGACCAACAATGAGCAGTTCTTC.

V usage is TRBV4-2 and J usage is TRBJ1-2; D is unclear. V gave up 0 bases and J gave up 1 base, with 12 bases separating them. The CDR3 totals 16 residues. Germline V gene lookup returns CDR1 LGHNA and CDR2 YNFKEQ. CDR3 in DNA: TGTGCCAGCAGCCAAGAGGAGGGCAGTCGTAACTATGGCTACACCTTC. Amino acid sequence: CASSQEEGSRNYGYTF.

The CDR3 loop is CASSPGPTSGGEETQYF. For the CDR3, the DNA is TGTGCCAGCAGCCCCGGGCCCACTAGCGGGGGGGAAGAGACCCAGTACTTC. V usage is TRBV7-2 and J usage is TRBJ2-5; 13 bases match TRBD2. V lost 5 bases, J lost 3 bases, and 9 bases stayed unmatched. The CDR3 sequence is 17 residues long. Germline-derived CDR1 and CDR2 are SGHTA and FQGNSA. The full variable domain, in which reference TRBV7-2 and TRBJ2-5 provide the parts outside the CDR3, is GAGVSQSPSNKVTEKGKDVELRCDPISGHTALYWYRQSLGQGLEFLIYFQGNSAPDKSGLPSDRFSAERTGGSVSTLTIQRTQQEDSAVYLCASSPGPTSGGEETQYFGPGTRLLVL.

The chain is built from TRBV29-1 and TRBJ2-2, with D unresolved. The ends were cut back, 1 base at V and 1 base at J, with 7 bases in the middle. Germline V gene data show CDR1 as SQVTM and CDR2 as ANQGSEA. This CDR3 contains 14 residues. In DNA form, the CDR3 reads TGCAGCGTTGAAGGGCCAGGGAACACCGGGGAGCTGTTTTTT. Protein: CSVEGPGNTGELFF.

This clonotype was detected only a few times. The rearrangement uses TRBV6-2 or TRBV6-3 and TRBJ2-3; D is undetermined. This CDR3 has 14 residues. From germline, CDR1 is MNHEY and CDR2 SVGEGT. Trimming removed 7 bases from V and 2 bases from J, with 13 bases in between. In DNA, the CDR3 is TGTGCCAGCACCGCTCGGAAATTCACAGATACGCAGTATTTT. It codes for CASTARKFTDTQYF.

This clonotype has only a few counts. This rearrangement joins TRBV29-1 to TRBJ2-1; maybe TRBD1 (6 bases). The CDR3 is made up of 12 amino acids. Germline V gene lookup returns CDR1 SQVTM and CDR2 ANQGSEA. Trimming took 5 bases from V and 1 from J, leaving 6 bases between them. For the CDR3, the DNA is TGCAGCGTTCAGGGGTCCTACAATGAGCAGTTCTTC. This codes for CSVQGSYNEQFF.

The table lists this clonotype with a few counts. DNA for the CDR3: TGTGCCAGCAGCTTAAGGGTTGACTACGAGCAGTACTTC. It encodes CASSLRVDYEQYF. The J gene is TRBJ2-7, the V gene TRBV7-9; no clear D. CDR3 length equals 13 residues. Germline lookup yields CDR1 SEHNR and CDR2 FQNEAQ (reference sequence). Trimming stripped 2 bases from V and 3 bases from J, with 8 bases between.

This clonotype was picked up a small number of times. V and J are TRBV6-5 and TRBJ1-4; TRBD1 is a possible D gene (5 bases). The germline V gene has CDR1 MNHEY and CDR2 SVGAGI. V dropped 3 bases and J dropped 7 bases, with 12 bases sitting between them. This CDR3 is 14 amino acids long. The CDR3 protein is CASSYGDPGEKLFF. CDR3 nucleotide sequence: TGTGCCAGCAGTTATGGGGACCCGGGTGAAAAACTGTTTTTT.